Described below is a single T cell receptor (beta chain) sequence and its context. PCR used 60 Vbeta primers and 13 Jbeta primers. Clones were read by immunoSEQ multiplex PCR, and TCRdb kept only the in-frame ones, dropping some. The data contain approximately 180,000 clones, just under 85% of them singletons. This record comes from a study of cytomegalovirus exposure and HLA in healthy donors. V was pared by 0 bases and J by 0 bases, with 8 bases of the junction left unmatched. Germline V gene sequence: CDR1 PRHDT, CDR2 FYEKMQ (reference sequence). The CDR3 loop spans 18 amino acids. The TCR sequence derives from a girl aged 10-17 years in good health and CMV-seropositive. V usage is TRBV13 and J usage is TRBJ1-5; TRBD1 matches 7 bases. Sequencing was done on a sample of PBMCs. The CDR3 bases are TGTGCCAGCAGCTTAGGCCCTCAGGGGGATTATAGCAATCAGCCCCAGCATTTT. As protein: CASSLGPQGDYSNQPQHF.